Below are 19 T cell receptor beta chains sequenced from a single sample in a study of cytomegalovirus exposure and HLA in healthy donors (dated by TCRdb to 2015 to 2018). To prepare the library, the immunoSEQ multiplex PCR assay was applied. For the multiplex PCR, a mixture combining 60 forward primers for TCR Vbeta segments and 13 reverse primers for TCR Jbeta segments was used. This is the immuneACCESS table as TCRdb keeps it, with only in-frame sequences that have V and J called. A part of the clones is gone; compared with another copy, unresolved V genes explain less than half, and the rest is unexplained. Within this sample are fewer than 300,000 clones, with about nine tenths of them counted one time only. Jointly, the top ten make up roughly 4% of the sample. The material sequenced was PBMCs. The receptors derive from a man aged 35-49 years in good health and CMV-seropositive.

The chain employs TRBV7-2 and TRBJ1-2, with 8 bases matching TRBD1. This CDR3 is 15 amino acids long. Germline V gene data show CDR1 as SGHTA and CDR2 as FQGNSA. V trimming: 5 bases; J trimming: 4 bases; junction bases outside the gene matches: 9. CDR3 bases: TGTGCCAGCAGCACCCGGACAGGGAAGTCCTATGGCTACACCTTC. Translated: CASSTRTGKSYGYTF.

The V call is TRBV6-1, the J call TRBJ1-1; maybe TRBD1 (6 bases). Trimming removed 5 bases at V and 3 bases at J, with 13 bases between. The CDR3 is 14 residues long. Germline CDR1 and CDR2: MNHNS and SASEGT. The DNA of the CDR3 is TGTGCCAGCAGTAGGACTGCAGGGGACACTGAAGCTTTCTTT. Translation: CASSRTAGDTEAFF.

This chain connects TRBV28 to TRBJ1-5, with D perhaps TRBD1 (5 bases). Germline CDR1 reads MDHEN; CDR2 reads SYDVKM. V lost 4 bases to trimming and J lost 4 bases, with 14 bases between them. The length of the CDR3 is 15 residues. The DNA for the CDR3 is TGTGCCAGCAGTTCGCCGGGGGGAGGGAATCAGCCCCAGCATTTT. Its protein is CASSSPGGGNQPQHF.

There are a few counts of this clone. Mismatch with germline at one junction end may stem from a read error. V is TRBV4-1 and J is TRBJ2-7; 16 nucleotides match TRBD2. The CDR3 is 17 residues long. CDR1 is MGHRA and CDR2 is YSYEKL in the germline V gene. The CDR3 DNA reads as TGCGCCAGCAGCCAGGGACTAGCGGGAGGGCCCTCCCACGAGCAGTACTTC. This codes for CASSQGLAGGPSHEQYF.

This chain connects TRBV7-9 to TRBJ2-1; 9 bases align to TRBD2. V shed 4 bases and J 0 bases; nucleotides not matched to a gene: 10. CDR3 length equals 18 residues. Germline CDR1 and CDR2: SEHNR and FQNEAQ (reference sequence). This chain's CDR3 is CASSSRLAEGSSYNEQFF. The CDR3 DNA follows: TGTGCCAGCAGCTCCCGACTAGCGGAGGGGAGCTCCTACAATGAGCAGTTCTTC. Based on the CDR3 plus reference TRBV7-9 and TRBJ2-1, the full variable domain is DTGVSQNPRHKITKRGQNVTFRCDPISEHNRLYWYRQTLGQGPEFLTYFQNEAQLEKSRLLSDRFSAERPKGSFSTLEIQRTEQGDSAMYLCASSSRLAEGSSYNEQFFGPGTRLTVL.

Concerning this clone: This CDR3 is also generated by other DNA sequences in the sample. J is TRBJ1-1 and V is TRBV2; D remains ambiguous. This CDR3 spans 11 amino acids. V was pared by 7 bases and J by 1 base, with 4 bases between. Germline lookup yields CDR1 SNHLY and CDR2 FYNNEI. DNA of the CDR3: TGTGCCAGCACCAGGAACACTGAAGCTTTCTTT. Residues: CASTRNTEAFF.

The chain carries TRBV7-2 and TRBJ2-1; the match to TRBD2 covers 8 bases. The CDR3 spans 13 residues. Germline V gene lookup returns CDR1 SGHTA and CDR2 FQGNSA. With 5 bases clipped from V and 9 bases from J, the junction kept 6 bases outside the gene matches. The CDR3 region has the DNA TGTGCCAGCAGCCCCGGGGGGGCACGTGAGCAGTTCTTC. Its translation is CASSPGGAREQFF. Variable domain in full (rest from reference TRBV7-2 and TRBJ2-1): GAGVSQSPSNKVTEKGKDVELRCDPISGHTALYWYRQSLGQGLEFLIYFQGNSAPDKSGLPSDRFSAERTGGSVSTLTIQRTQQEDSAVYLCASSPGGAREQFFGPGTRLTVL.

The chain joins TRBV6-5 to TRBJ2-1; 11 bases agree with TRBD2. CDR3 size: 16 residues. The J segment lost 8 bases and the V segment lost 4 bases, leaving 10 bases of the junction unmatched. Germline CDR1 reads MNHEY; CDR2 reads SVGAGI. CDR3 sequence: CASSSIAGGPKYEQFF. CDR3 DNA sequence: TGTGCCAGCAGTTCCATAGCGGGAGGGCCGAAATATGAGCAGTTCTTC.

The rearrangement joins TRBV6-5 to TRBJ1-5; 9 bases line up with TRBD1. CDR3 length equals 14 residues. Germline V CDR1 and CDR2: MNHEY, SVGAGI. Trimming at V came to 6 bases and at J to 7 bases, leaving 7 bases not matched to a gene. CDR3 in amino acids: CASSRDRANQPQHF. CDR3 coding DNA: TGTGCCAGCAGCAGGGACAGGGCGAACCAGCCCCAGCATTTT.

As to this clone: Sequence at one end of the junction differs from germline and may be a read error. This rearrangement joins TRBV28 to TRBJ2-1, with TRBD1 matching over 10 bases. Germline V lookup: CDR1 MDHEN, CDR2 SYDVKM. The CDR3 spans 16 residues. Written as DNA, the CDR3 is TGTGCCAGCAGTGCCCTTCCGGGACAGGGGTTCCATGAGCAGCTCTTC. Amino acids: CASSALPGQGFHEQLF.

CDR3 loop: CASSFQAPAGYGYTF. The DNA of the CDR3 is TGTGCCAGCAGCTTCCAGGCCCCGGCGGGCTATGGCTACACCTTC. This chain joins TRBV7-2 and TRBJ1-2; D gene unclear. From germline, CDR1 is SGHTA and CDR2 FQGNSA. CDR3 length equals 15 residues. Between the trimmed V and J ends, which lost 3 bases and 4 bases, there was a span of 15 bases.

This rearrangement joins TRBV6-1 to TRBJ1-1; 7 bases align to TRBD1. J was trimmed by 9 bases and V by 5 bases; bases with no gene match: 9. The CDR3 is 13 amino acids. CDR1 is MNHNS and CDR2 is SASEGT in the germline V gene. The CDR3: CASSSRDRRKAFF. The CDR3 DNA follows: TGTGCCAGCAGTTCCAGGGACAGACGGAAAGCTTTCTTT.

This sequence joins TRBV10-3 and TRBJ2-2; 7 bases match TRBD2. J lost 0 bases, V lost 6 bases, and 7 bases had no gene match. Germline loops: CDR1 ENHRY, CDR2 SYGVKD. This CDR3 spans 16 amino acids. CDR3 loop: CAIRASGTTNTGELFF. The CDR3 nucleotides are TGTGCCATCAGAGCCAGCGGGACTACGAACACCGGGGAGCTGTTTTTT.

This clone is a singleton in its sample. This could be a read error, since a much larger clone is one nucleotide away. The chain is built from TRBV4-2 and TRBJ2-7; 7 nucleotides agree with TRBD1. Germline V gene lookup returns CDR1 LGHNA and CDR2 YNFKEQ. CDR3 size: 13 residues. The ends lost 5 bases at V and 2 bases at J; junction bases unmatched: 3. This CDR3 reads CASSLGQPYEQYF. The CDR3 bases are TGTGCCAGCAGCTTGGGACAGCCCTACGAGCAGTACTTC.

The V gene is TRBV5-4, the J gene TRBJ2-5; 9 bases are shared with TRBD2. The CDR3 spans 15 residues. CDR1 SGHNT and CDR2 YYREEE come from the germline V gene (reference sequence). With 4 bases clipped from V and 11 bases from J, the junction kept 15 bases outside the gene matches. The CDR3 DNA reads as TGTGCCAGCAGCGGGGAGCGGGAGGCCCCCAGGGAGCAGTACTTC. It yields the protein CASSGEREAPREQYF.

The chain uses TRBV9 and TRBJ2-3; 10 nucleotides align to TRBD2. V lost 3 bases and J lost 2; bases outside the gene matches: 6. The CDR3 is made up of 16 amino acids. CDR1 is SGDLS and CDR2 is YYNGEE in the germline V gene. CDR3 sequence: CASSAGTSVSTDTQYF. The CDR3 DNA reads TGTGCCAGCAGCGCCGGGACTAGCGTCTCCACAGATACGCAGTATTTT.

The CDR3 is CASSLEVSGRTDYNEQFF. Here the CDR3 DNA reads TGTGCCAGCAGCTTAGAGGTTAGCGGGAGAACTGACTACAATGAGCAGTTCTTC. The chain links TRBV13 to TRBJ2-1; 9 nucleotides align to TRBD2. CDR1 and CDR2 (germline): PRHDT, FYEKMQ (reference sequence). The CDR3 has 18 residues. Trimming removed 1 base from V and 3 bases from J; junction bases left unmatched: 10. Complete variable domain (other parts from reference TRBV13 and TRBJ2-1): AAGVIQSPRHLIKEKRETATLKCYPIPRHDTVYWYQQGPGQDPQFLISFYEKMQSDKGSIPDRFSAQQFSDYHSELNMSSLELGDSALYFCASSLEVSGRTDYNEQFFGPGTRLTVL.

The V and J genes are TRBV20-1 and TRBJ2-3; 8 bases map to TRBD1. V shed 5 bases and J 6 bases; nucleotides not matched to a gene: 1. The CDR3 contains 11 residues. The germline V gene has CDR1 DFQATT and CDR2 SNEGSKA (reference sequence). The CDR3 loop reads CSARQGDTQYF. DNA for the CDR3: TGCAGTGCTCGACAGGGGGATACGCAGTATTTT.

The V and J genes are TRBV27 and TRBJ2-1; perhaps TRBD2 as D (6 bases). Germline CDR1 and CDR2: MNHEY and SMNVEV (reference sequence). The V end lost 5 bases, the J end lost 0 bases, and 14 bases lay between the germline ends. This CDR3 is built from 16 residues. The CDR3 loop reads CASSLAGTLSYNEQFF. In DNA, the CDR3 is TGTGCCAGCAGTCTGGCCGGGACTCTCTCCTACAATGAGCAGTTCTTC.